The rows below give T cell receptor beta chains drawn from one sample of a study of glioma-infiltrating T cells. Each CDR3 protein is one row after TCRdb ran MiXCR on the multiplex PCR reads. The sample holds approximately 140,000 distinct CDR3 sequences; around 25% are singletons and the top ten take around a quarter. Source material: glioma tissue, nonneoplastic brain tissue, or PBMCs (not recorded which). Receptors originate from a human donor with low-grade glioma or glioblastoma, undergoing nonglioma brain surgery, or in good health (not recorded which). The CDR3 runs from the conserved cysteine through the conserved F or W. D genes are given only for firm matches. Only some rows state a clone size, as once, few, many or a class for expanded clones.

CDR3nt: TGTGCCAGCACCCAATTCCCAGCGGCTAGCGGGGGTGAGACCCAGTACTTC
CDR3aa: CASTQFPAASGGETQYF
abundance: many
d_gene: TRBD2
v_gene: TRBV6-1
j_gene: TRBJ2-5

CDR3nt: TGTGCCACCCAAGTCAGGGAAATCACTGAAGCTTTCTTT
CDR3aa: CATQVREITEAFF
abundance: -
d_gene: -
v_gene: TRBV2
j_gene: TRBJ1-1

CDR3nt: TGTGCCAGCAGCCGTCTAGGACAGGACAATGAGCAGTTCTTC
CDR3aa: CASSRLGQDNEQFF
abundance: few
d_gene: TRBD1
v_gene: TRBV14
j_gene: TRBJ2-1

CDR3nt: TGTGCCAGCAGCCGAAGCGGGGGTCGATACAATGAGCAGTTCTTC
CDR3aa: CASSRSGGRYNEQFF
abundance: few
d_gene: TRBD2
v_gene: TRBV7-3
j_gene: TRBJ2-1

CDR3nt: TGTGCCAGCAGCCAAGGTCCGGTGAGGCAAGAGACCCAGTACTTC
CDR3aa: CASSQGPVRQETQYF
abundance: -
d_gene: -
v_gene: TRBV3-1
j_gene: TRBJ2-5

CDR3nt: TGTGCCAGCAGCTTAGAACTAGCGGGGTACAGTGAGCAGTTCTTC
CDR3aa: CASSLELAGYSEQFF
abundance: -
d_gene: TRBD2
v_gene: TRBV11-2
j_gene: TRBJ2-1

CDR3nt: TGTGCCAGCAGCCAAGTGGGGACGGGCCCCGCTGGTCATGGCTACACCTTC
CDR3aa: CASSQVGTGPAGHGYTF
abundance: -
d_gene: -
v_gene: TRBV3-1
j_gene: TRBJ1-2

CDR3nt: TGTGCCAGCAGCGTGGACAGAGGATATGAGCAGTTCTTC
CDR3aa: CASSVDRGYEQFF
abundance: -
d_gene: -
v_gene: TRBV9
j_gene: TRBJ2-1

CDR3nt: TGTGCCAGCAGCAGAACTGGGGGATACGGGGGATATGAAGCTTTCTTT
CDR3aa: CASSRTGGYGGYEAFF
abundance: many
d_gene: -
v_gene: TRBV6-1
j_gene: TRBJ1-1

CDR3nt: TGTGCCAGCTTGCAGGGTCAGAACACCGGGGAGCTGTTTTTT
CDR3aa: CASLQGQNTGELFF
abundance: -
d_gene: -
v_gene: TRBV2
j_gene: TRBJ2-2

CDR3nt: TGTGCCAGCAGTTCGTCCGACGAGGGAAACACCATATATTTT
CDR3aa: CASSSSDEGNTIYF
abundance: once
d_gene: -
v_gene: TRBV12-3/TRBV12-4
j_gene: TRBJ1-3

CDR3nt: TGTGCCAGCAGGGAGCGGAGGGGGGGCAGGAGCGATGAGCAGTTCTTC
CDR3aa: CASRERRGGRSDEQFF
abundance: -
d_gene: -
v_gene: TRBV2
j_gene: TRBJ2-1

CDR3nt: TGTGCCAGCAGTTACGAGACAGGGTACCAAGAGACCCAGTACTTC
CDR3aa: CASSYETGYQETQYF
abundance: -
d_gene: TRBD1
v_gene: TRBV6-6
j_gene: TRBJ2-5

CDR3nt: TGTGCCAGCAGCTTAGTTTTCCAGGGTGGCGAAAAACTGTTTTTT
CDR3aa: CASSLVFQGGEKLFF
abundance: -
d_gene: -
v_gene: TRBV7-8
j_gene: TRBJ1-4

CDR3nt: TGTGCCAGCAGTTTGACGGGACAGCACTCTGGAAACACCATATATTTT
CDR3aa: CASSLTGQHSGNTIYF
abundance: few
d_gene: TRBD1
v_gene: TRBV6-1
j_gene: TRBJ1-3

CDR3nt: TGCAGTGCTAGAGGGCTAGCGGGGGGACCCGAGAGAACCCAGTACTTC
CDR3aa: CSARGLAGGPERTQYF
abundance: many
d_gene: TRBD2
v_gene: TRBV20-1
j_gene: TRBJ2-5

CDR3nt: TGTGCCAGTAGTATCTACAGCTACGCCGATCAGCCCCAGCATTTT
CDR3aa: CASSIYSYADQPQHF
abundance: -
d_gene: -
v_gene: TRBV19
j_gene: TRBJ1-5

CDR3nt: TGTGCCAGCAGTGAAGTTGACCCACCGGTGGACACTGAAGCTTTCTTT
CDR3aa: CASSEVDPPVDTEAFF
abundance: few
d_gene: -
v_gene: TRBV2
j_gene: TRBJ1-1

CDR3nt: TGTGCCAGCAGCCCTGGGACACATCAAGAGACCCAGTACTTC
CDR3aa: CASSPGTHQETQYF
abundance: many
d_gene: -
v_gene: TRBV3-1
j_gene: TRBJ2-5

CDR3nt: TGTGCCACCAGCAGAGACTTCCTGCCCCAGCATTTT
CDR3aa: CATSRDFLPQHF
abundance: many
d_gene: -
v_gene: TRBV15
j_gene: TRBJ1-5

CDR3nt: TGTGCCAGCAGTTTTAAATCCGGCAAAGACTCTGGAAACACCATATATTTT
CDR3aa: CASSFKSGKDSGNTIYF
abundance: -
d_gene: -
v_gene: TRBV28
j_gene: TRBJ1-3

CDR3nt: TGTGCCAGCAGCCCTGGGCAGGGGCTGCGGTATGGCTACACCTTC
CDR3aa: CASSPGQGLRYGYTF
abundance: many
d_gene: -
v_gene: TRBV6-1
j_gene: TRBJ1-2

CDR3nt: TGCAGCGTTGCCCAGACAGTGCCCACAGATACGCAGTATTTT
CDR3aa: CSVAQTVPTDTQYF
abundance: -
d_gene: -
v_gene: TRBV29-1
j_gene: TRBJ2-3

CDR3nt: TGCAGTGCCTCCCCCCGCGGGGGAGCTAACTATGGCTACACCTTC
CDR3aa: CSASPRGGANYGYTF
abundance: many
d_gene: -
v_gene: TRBV20-1
j_gene: TRBJ1-2

CDR3nt: TGTGCCAGCAGACACTGGGACTTACAATTCTTC
CDR3aa: CASRHWDLQFF
abundance: -
d_gene: -
v_gene: TRBV2
j_gene: TRBJ2-1

CDR3nt: TGTGCCAGCGTGAGATACAATGAGCAGTTCTTC
CDR3aa: CASVRYNEQFF
abundance: -
d_gene: -
v_gene: TRBV6-1
j_gene: TRBJ2-1

CDR3nt: TGTGCCAGCAGCCTCGCCCGGGGGGTCACGACCCAGTACTTC
CDR3aa: CASSLARGVTTQYF
abundance: -
d_gene: TRBD2
v_gene: TRBV4-1
j_gene: TRBJ2-5

CDR3nt: TGTGCCACCGGGGGGACAGGGGCCGATACGCAGTATTTT
CDR3aa: CATGGTGADTQYF
abundance: -
d_gene: TRBD1
v_gene: TRBV6-1
j_gene: TRBJ2-3

CDR3nt: TGTGCCAGCAGTAGGCCCGGAATCGTGGCGGAGACCCAGTACTTC
CDR3aa: CASSRPGIVAETQYF
abundance: -
d_gene: -
v_gene: TRBV6-1
j_gene: TRBJ2-5

CDR3nt: TGTGCCAGCAGTTTTCAGGGACAGGTCGAGGAAAAACTGTTTTTT
CDR3aa: CASSFQGQVEEKLFF
abundance: -
d_gene: TRBD1
v_gene: TRBV2
j_gene: TRBJ1-4

CDR3nt: TGCAGCGTTGTAGCCTTTATGAACACTGAAGCTTTCTTT
CDR3aa: CSVVAFMNTEAFF
abundance: few
d_gene: -
v_gene: TRBV29-1
j_gene: TRBJ1-1

CDR3nt: TGCAGTGCTAAAGAGGACGAAGCGGGGGATGTCGGGGAGCTGTTTTTT
CDR3aa: CSAKEDEAGDVGELFF
abundance: few
d_gene: TRBD2
v_gene: TRBV20-1
j_gene: TRBJ2-2

CDR3nt: TGTGCCAGCAGCCTCGGTGTGCTCTGGGAGACCCAGTACTTC
CDR3aa: CASSLGVLWETQYF
abundance: few
d_gene: -
v_gene: TRBV7-6
j_gene: TRBJ2-5

CDR3nt: TGTGCCAGCAGCTTAAGGTCCCCGGGGCGGGGAACCAATCAGCCCCAGCATTTT
CDR3aa: CASSLRSPGRGTNQPQHF
abundance: many
d_gene: -
v_gene: TRBV7-2
j_gene: TRBJ1-5

CDR3nt: TGTGCCAGCAGCCGTCACTCGACAGCCAATCAGCCCCAGCATTTT
CDR3aa: CASSRHSTANQPQHF
abundance: few
d_gene: -
v_gene: TRBV5-6
j_gene: TRBJ1-5

CDR3nt: TGCAGTGCGAAGACGGTGCAGGATAATGAAAAACTGTTTTTT
CDR3aa: CSAKTVQDNEKLFF
abundance: few
d_gene: -
v_gene: TRBV20-1
j_gene: TRBJ1-4

CDR3nt: TGTGCCAGCAGTTGGGCCCAGGGGGCGCCTGGGGGCTACACCTTC
CDR3aa: CASSWAQGAPGGYTF
abundance: -
d_gene: TRBD1
v_gene: TRBV6-1
j_gene: TRBJ1-2

CDR3nt: TGTGCCAGCAGCAAGGGGCTCAGCACAGATACGCAGTATTTT
CDR3aa: CASSKGLSTDTQYF
abundance: -
d_gene: -
v_gene: TRBV7-8
j_gene: TRBJ2-3

CDR3nt: TGCAGTGCTAGAGATACCGGACTAGCGGGGTGGAATGAGCAGTTCTTC
CDR3aa: CSARDTGLAGWNEQFF
abundance: -
d_gene: TRBD2
v_gene: TRBV20-1
j_gene: TRBJ2-1

CDR3nt: TGTGCCAGCAGCTATGGACTAACGGGCTATGGCTACACCTTC
CDR3aa: CASSYGLTGYGYTF
abundance: few
d_gene: -
v_gene: TRBV28
j_gene: TRBJ1-2

CDR3nt: TGTGCCAGCAGCCGGACTAGCTCACTCAGGACCGGGGAGCTGTTTTTT
CDR3aa: CASSRTSSLRTGELFF
abundance: -
d_gene: TRBD2
v_gene: TRBV14
j_gene: TRBJ2-2

CDR3nt: TGTGCCAGCCTCCTGGACGCCTACAGGAATGAGCAGTTCTTC
CDR3aa: CASLLDAYRNEQFF
abundance: few
d_gene: -
v_gene: TRBV12-3/TRBV12-4
j_gene: TRBJ2-1

CDR3nt: TGCAGTGCCCCCGGGGGGGCAACAGATACGCAGTATTTT
CDR3aa: CSAPGGATDTQYF
abundance: few
d_gene: TRBD2
v_gene: TRBV20-1
j_gene: TRBJ2-3

CDR3nt: TGTGCCAGCGCCAGAGGGTACCAGCCCCAGCATTTT
CDR3aa: CASARGYQPQHF
abundance: many
d_gene: -
v_gene: TRBV6-1
j_gene: TRBJ1-5

CDR3nt: TGTGCAGCTATGGAGACAGGGTTTAATTCACCCCTCCACTTT
CDR3aa: CAAMETGFNSPLHF
abundance: many
d_gene: TRBD1
v_gene: TRBV6-1
j_gene: TRBJ1-6

CDR3nt: TGTGCCAGCCGAATACAGGGGACAGATACGCAGTATTTT
CDR3aa: CASRIQGTDTQYF
abundance: many
d_gene: TRBD1
v_gene: TRBV6-1
j_gene: TRBJ2-3

CDR3nt: TGTGCCTGGGCCCGGAGTACCGCCAATCAGCCCCAGCATTTT
CDR3aa: CAWARSTANQPQHF
abundance: -
d_gene: -
v_gene: TRBV30
j_gene: TRBJ1-5

CDR3nt: TGCAGTGCTTCCCGAAGGACTGAAGCTTTCTTT
CDR3aa: CSASRRTEAFF
abundance: -
d_gene: -
v_gene: TRBV20-1
j_gene: TRBJ1-1

CDR3nt: TGTGCCACCAGTGATTTTCTTGGGGGAGCTTTCTTT
CDR3aa: CATSDFLGGAFF
abundance: few
d_gene: -
v_gene: TRBV24-1
j_gene: TRBJ1-1

CDR3nt: TGTGCCAGCCGAGCTAGCGAGAACACCGGGGAGCTGTTTTTT
CDR3aa: CASRASENTGELFF
abundance: once
d_gene: -
v_gene: TRBV6-1
j_gene: TRBJ2-2

CDR3nt: TGTGCCAGCAGCCTCATAGCGTCGGGCACAGATACGCAGTATTTT
CDR3aa: CASSLIASGTDTQYF
abundance: many
d_gene: -
v_gene: TRBV7-2
j_gene: TRBJ2-3